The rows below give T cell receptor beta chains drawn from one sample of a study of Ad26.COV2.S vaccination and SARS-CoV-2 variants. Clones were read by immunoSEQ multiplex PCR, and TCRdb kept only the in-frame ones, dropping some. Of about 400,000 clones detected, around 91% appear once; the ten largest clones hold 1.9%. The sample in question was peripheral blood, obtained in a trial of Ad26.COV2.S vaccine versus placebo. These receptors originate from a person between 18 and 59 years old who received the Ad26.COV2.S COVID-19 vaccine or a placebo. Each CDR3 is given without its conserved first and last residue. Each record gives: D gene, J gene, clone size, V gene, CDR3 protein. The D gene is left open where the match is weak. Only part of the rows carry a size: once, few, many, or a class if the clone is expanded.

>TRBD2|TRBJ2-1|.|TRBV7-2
ASSAGTSSSYNEQF
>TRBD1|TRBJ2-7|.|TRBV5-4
ASRGDSPYEQY
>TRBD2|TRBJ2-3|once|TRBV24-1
ATSETSGRYTDTQY
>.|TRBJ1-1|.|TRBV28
ASRIGPINTEAF
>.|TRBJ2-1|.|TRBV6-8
ASSSLAFSSYNEQF
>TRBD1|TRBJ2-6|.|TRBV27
ASSYWTGATGANVLT
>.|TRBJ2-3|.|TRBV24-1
ATSDSRGFPTDTQY
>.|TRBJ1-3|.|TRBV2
ASRPDGNTIY
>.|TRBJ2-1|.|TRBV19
ASSIHQGTYNEQF
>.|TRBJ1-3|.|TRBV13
ASSLGGGTNTIY
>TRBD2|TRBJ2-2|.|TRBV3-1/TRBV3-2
ASSQPSGRVTGELF
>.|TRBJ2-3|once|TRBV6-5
ASSYGVTRADTQY
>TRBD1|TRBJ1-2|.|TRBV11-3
ASSSSGTGSYGYT
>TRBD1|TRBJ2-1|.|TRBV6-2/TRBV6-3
ASSYLRTGNNEQF
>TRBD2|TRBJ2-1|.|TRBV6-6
ASSSTTGGLLQF
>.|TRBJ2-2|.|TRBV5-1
ASSPIPGHNTGELF
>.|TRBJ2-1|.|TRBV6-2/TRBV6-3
ASSYLFEQF
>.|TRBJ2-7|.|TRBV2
ASNAANPNEQY
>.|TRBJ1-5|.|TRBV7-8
ASSLEDLRRTNNGPQH
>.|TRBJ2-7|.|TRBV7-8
ASSLGGALTYEQY
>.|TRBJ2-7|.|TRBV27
ASRASGSYEQY
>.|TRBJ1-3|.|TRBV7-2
ASRAVGTGNTIY
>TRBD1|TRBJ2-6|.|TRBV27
ASSFRGQAGSGANVLT
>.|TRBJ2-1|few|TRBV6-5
ASSQDRPGEQF
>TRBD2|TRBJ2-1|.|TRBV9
ASSASGREYNEQF
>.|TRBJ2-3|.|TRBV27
ASSSPNEPGLRDTQY
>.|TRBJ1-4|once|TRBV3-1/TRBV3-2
ASSHGDGFLEKLF
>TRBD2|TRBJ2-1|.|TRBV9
ASSDPGLGYEQF
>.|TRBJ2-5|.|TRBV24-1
ATSEGGRGIETQY
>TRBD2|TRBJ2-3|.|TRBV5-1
ASSPGTSGRPDTQY
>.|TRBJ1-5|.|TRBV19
AIAAQGGNQPQH
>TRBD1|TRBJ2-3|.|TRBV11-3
ASSPGTGGTDTQY
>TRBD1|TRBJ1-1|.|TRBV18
ASSPRPRTGLNTEAF
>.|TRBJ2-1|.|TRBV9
ASSVASQGNEQF
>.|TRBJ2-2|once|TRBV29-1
SVSQNTGELF
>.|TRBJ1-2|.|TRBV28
ASSSSYGYT
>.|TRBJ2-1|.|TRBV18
ASSPLAPTSSYNEQF
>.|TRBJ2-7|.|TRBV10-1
ASSEFGKSYEQY
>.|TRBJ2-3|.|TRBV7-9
ASSKDWGSTDTQY
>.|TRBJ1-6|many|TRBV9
ASSVSDRTYNSPLH